This TCR beta chain was sequenced in a study of CD8 T cells in Susac syndrome. Findings of the study overall: The study admitted that it had a relatively small number of individuals in its TCR sequencing and HLA analysis.

cDNA came from about 0.46 to 1 ug RNA primed by random hexamers. The amplification used immunoSEQ multiplex PCR on TCR beta CDR3; it spanned 54 Vbeta and 13 Jbeta. TCRdb reprocessed the immunoSEQ multiplex PCR reads via MiXCR and lists one record per CDR3 protein. Found here are 250,000 to 300,000 distinct CDR3 sequences, about 89% of them singletons; the top ten hold 0.18%. Sequencing of TCR beta was performed on blood CD8+ T cells and on blood CD4+ T cells. The TEMRA cells underwent FACS enrichment, while the CD8+ and CD4+ T cells underwent negative isolation. The CDR3 is made up of 12 amino acids. Per the germline V gene, CDR1 is SGDLS and CDR2 is YYNGEE. V lost 2 bases and J lost 5, with 7 bases in between. In regard to this clonotype: Antigen: not known.

This TCR derives from a human donor with multiple sclerosis. Sequenced material: CD8+ T cells from PBMCs. The V call is TRBV9, the J call TRBJ2-5; D remains ambiguous. CDR3 amino acids: CASSVTGETQYF. CDR3 DNA: TGTGCCAGCAGCGTGACGGGTGAGACCCAGTACTTC. The whole variable domain, filled in from reference TRBV9 and TRBJ2-5, reads DSGVTQTPKHLITATGQRVTLRCSPRSGDLSVYWYQQSLDQGLQFLIQYYNGEERAKGNILERFSAQQFPDLHSELNLSSLELGDSALYFCASSVTGETQYFGPGTRLLVL.